Presented here are 18 T cell receptor beta chains from one specimen sequenced in a study of shared clonotypes between healthy human individuals. Clones were sequenced by immunoSEQ multiplex PCR, and TCRdb holds only the in-frame ones, with some missing. The sample carries under 1,100,000 clones, around 74% recorded once. Sequenced input: memory CD4+ T cells sorted from blood. The subset is: CD45RA-negative fraction. Receptors originate from a man in his late teens or twenties in good health.

V usage is TRBV2 and J usage is TRBJ2-1; 13 bases are shared with TRBD2. Germline values: CDR1 SNHLY, CDR2 FYNNEI. J lost 15 bases, V lost 0 bases, and 11 bases had no gene match. CDR3 size: 16 residues. The CDR3 DNA reads as TGTGCCAGCAGTGAAGCGGGCGGACTAGCGGGAGCCCGCCGGTTCTTC. As protein: CASSEAGGLAGARRFF.

The rearrangement links TRBV9 to TRBJ2-3; 10 bases match TRBD2. CDR3 size: 17 residues. With V trimmed by 4 bases and J by 3 bases, 11 bases remained unmatched. In germline, CDR1 is SGDLS, CDR2 YYNGEE. Written as DNA, the CDR3 is TGTGCCAGCAGCCCAAGGGTCAGCGGGAGGGGGACAGATACGCAGTATTTT. It is translated as CASSPRVSGRGTDTQYF.

In its sample, this clone was seen once. V usage is TRBV10-3 and J usage is TRBJ1-2; maybe TRBD1 (5 bases). The germline V and J ends were trimmed by 3 bases and 4 bases, with 15 bases remaining between them. Germline V gives CDR1 ENHRY, CDR2 SYGVKD. The CDR3 is made up of 15 amino acids. This CDR3 reads CAISEVRDPAYGYTF. CDR3 DNA sequence: TGTGCCATCAGTGAAGTTCGGGACCCGGCCTATGGCTACACCTTC.

The chain recombines TRBV10-2 with TRBJ2-5; maybe TRBD2 (6 bases). Germline assignment: CDR1 WSHSY and CDR2 SAAADI. Trimming took off 4 bases at V and 4 bases at J, with 13 bases between the two ends. The CDR3 is 14 amino acids. CDR3 amino acids: CASSGDFNRETQYF. The CDR3 nucleotides read TGCGCCAGCAGTGGGGACTTCAATCGAGAGACCCAGTACTTC.

The genes are TRBV11-2 and TRBJ2-5; 10 positions match TRBD1. V trimming: 5 bases; J trimming: 2 bases; junction bases outside the gene matches: 5. The CDR3 runs to 15 residues. Germline CDR1 is SGHAT and CDR2 is FQNNGV. The CDR3 sequence: CASSPGQGLQETQYF. In DNA, the CDR3 is TGTGCCAGCAGCCCGGGACAGGGGCTACAAGAGACCCAGTACTTC.

The chain couples TRBV10-1 to TRBJ2-3, with D perhaps TRBD2 (7 bases). Germline CDR1 is WNHNN and CDR2 is SYGVQD (reference sequence). The CDR3 runs 17 residues. V was shortened by 4 bases and J by 2 bases, with 19 bases between the two germline ends. The CDR3 DNA reads as TGCGCCAGCAGTGGGGATCACAGGGAGGGAGACACAGATACGCAGTATTTT. As protein: CASSGDHREGDTDTQYF.

The CDR3 here is CASSHPGTVLGTQYF. For the CDR3, the DNA is TGTGCCAGCAGCCACCCGGGAACAGTTTTGGGGACCCAGTACTTC. The chain employs TRBV14 and TRBJ2-5; possibly TRBD2 for D (5 bases). CDR1 SGHDN and CDR2 FVKESK come from the germline V gene. Deletions cut 3 bases from V and 7 bases from J, with 18 bases between. The CDR3 extends over 15 amino acids.

As concerns this clone: A read error may account for a junction end that differs from germline. The V gene is TRBV5-6, the J gene TRBJ2-2; 11 nucleotides align to TRBD1. Germline lookup yields CDR1 SGHDT and CDR2 YYEEEE. The CDR3 extends over 15 amino acids. Written as DNA, the CDR3 is TGTGCCAGCAGTTTGGACAGGGGGCTGGTGGGGGAGCTGTTTTTT. It translates to CASSLDRGLVGELFF.

The genes are TRBV5-1 and TRBJ2-1; 15 bases are a match to TRBD2. CDR1 and CDR2 from the germline V gene are SGHRS and YFSETQ. J lost 0 bases, V lost 1 base, and 5 bases had no gene match. The CDR3 is made up of 19 amino acids. The chain's CDR3 is CASSLLGLAGGSSYNEQFF. Here the CDR3 DNA reads TGCGCCAGCAGCTTGTTGGGACTAGCGGGGGGTAGCTCCTACAATGAGCAGTTCTTC.

This chain uses TRBV10-3 with TRBJ1-5, with D perhaps TRBD1 (5 bases). This CDR3 contains 14 residues. Deletions cut 3 bases from V and 6 bases from J, with 12 bases between. In germline, CDR1 is ENHRY, CDR2 SYGVKD. DNA of the CDR3: TGTGCCATCAGTGACTTCAGGGATAGTCAGCCCCAGCATTTT. It is translated as CAISDFRDSQPQHF.

This clone has more than one count but fewer than ten. V and J are TRBV18 and TRBJ2-1; D possibly corresponds to TRBD1 (5 bases). The CDR3 covers 14 residues. Germline V gene lookup returns CDR1 KGHSH and CDR2 LQKENI. The germline V and J ends were trimmed by 0 bases and 6 bases, with 9 bases remaining between them. CDR3 in DNA: TGTGCCAGCTCACCACCGGGGCAGTTCAATGAGCAGTTCTTC. Translating it yields CASSPPGQFNEQFF.

The chain joins TRBV7-9 to TRBJ2-1; tentatively, D is TRBD2 (5 bases). The CDR3 is made up of 13 amino acids. The V and J ends lost 0 bases and 14 bases respectively, with 14 bases between them. From germline, CDR1 is SEHNR and CDR2 FQNEAQ (reference sequence). The CDR3 region is CASSLAAGLGEFF. The CDR3 bases are TGTGCCAGCAGCTTAGCGGCGGGCCTTGGGGAGTTCTTC. Using reference TRBV7-9 and TRBJ2-1 for the parts outside the CDR3, the full variable domain is DTGVSQNPRHKITKRGQNVTFRCDPISEHNRLYWYRQTLGQGPEFLTYFQNEAQLEKSRLLSDRFSAERPKGSFSTLEIQRTEQGDSAMYLCASSLAAGLGEFFGPGTRLTVL.

The rearrangement uses TRBV14 and TRBJ2-7; D tentatively reads TRBD1 or TRBD2 (5 bases each). Trimming took off 4 bases at V and 7 bases at J, with 20 bases between the two ends. Looked up from germline, CDR1 is SGHDN and CDR2 is FVKESK. The CDR3 loop spans 15 amino acids. In nucleotides, the CDR3 is TGTGCCAGCAGCCGACCAGGGACCGGCCCTTGGGAGCAGTACTTC. It is translated as CASSRPGTGPWEQYF.

CDR3 sequence reads: CASSGVWTGAGELFF. DNA of the CDR3: TGTGCCAGTAGTGGAGTTTGGACAGGGGCCGGGGAGCTGTTTTTT. J is TRBJ2-2 and V is TRBV19; 9 bases line up with TRBD1. With 5 bases clipped from V and 6 bases from J, the junction kept 7 bases outside the gene matches. Germline V CDR1 and CDR2: LNHDA, SQIVND (reference sequence). This CDR3 region has 15 residues.

This clone was observed a few times. Other DNA sequences in the same sample also yield this CDR3. The chain uses TRBV2 and TRBJ2-3; D may be TRBD2 (6 bases). The CDR3 length is 15 residues. Germline assignment: CDR1 SNHLY and CDR2 FYNNEI. V lost 1 base and J 2 bases, leaving 10 bases between the germline ends. CDR3 loop: CASSEGGVNTDTQYF. CDR3 nucleotides: TGTGCCAGCAGTGAAGGCGGGGTGAACACAGATACGCAGTATTTT.

The count of this clone is one. This chain connects TRBV5-1 to TRBJ2-7, with 8 nucleotides matching TRBD1. V dropped 2 bases and J dropped 6; count of bases not matched to a gene: 13. The CDR3 is 16 residues long. CDR1 and CDR2 (germline): SGHRS, YFSETQ. This CDR3 reads CASSLIAGGAPREQYF. The CDR3 DNA reads as TGCGCCAGCAGCTTAATCGCAGGGGGCGCCCCCCGCGAGCAGTACTTC.

The rearrangement uses TRBV18 and TRBJ1-2; D gene uncertain. CDR1 and CDR2 (germline): KGHSH, LQKENI. CDR3 length: 17 amino acids. V lost 3 bases, J lost 2 bases, and 19 bases lay in between. In DNA, the CDR3 is TGTGCCAGCTCACCCTCGGCGCGGGTGGTAAGGAACTATGGCTACACCTTC. It codes for CASSPSARVVRNYGYTF.

V gene TRBV5-6 combines with J gene TRBJ2-4; TRBD2 agrees at 16 bases. V lost 0 bases and J lost 5; bases outside the gene matches: 5. The CDR3 extends over 18 amino acids. Germline values: CDR1 SGHDT, CDR2 YYEEEE. The CDR3, as DNA: TGTGCCAGCAGCTTGGGGAGGGGGACTAGCGGGAGGGAAAACATTCAGTACTTC. Encoded protein: CASSLGRGTSGRENIQYF.